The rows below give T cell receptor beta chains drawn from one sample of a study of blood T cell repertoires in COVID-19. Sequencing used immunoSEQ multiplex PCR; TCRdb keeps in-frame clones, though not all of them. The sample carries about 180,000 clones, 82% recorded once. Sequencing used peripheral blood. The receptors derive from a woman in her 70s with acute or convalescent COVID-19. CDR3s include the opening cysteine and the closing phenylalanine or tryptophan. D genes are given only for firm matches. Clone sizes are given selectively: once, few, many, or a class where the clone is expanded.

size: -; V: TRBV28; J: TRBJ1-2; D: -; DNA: TGTGCCAGCAGTTCAATTTATGGCTACACCTTC; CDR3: CASSSIYGYTF
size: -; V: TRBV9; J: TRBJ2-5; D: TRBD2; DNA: TGTGCCAGCAGCCCCCGACTAGCGGGAGACCGAGAGACCCAGTACTTC; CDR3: CASSPRLAGDRETQYF
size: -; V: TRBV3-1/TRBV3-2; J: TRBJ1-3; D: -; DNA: TGTGCCAGCAGCCCCCCGGACAGCTTTGGAAACACCATATATTTT; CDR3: CASSPPDSFGNTIYF
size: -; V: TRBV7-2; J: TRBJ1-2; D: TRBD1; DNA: TGTGCCAGCAGCGCCCCTCAGATTGGGACAGGAAAAAACTATGGCTACACCTTC; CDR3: CASSAPQIGTGKNYGYTF
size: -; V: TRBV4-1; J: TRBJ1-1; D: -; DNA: TGCGCCAGCAGCCACATAGGGGACAAGAACACTGAAGCTTTCTTT; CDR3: CASSHIGDKNTEAFF
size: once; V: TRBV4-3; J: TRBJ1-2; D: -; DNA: TGCGCCAGCAGCCAAGACCTTCGAAGATCGGGTCGAGCTAACTATGGCTACACCTTC; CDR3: CASSQDLRRSGRANYGYTF
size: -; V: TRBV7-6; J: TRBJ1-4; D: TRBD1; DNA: TGTGCCAGCAGCTTAGGGACAGGCGTTAATGAAAAACTGTTTTTT; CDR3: CASSLGTGVNEKLFF
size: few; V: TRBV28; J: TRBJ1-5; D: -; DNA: TGTGCCACCGGGGGGGGGTTCAGCAATCAGCCCCAGCATTTT; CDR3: CATGGGFSNQPQHF
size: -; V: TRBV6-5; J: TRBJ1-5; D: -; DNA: TGTGCCAGCAGTAGACACCAGAGCCAGCCCCAGCATTTT; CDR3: CASSRHQSQPQHF
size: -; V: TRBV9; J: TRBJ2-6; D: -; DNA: TGTGCCAGCAGCGTAGCGTTCTTCGGGGCCAACGTCCTGACTTTC; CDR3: CASSVAFFGANVLTF
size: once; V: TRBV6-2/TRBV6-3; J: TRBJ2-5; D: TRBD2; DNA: TGTGCCAGCAGTTACGTCCCCGGACTAGCATGGGAGACCCAGTACTTC; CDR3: CASSYVPGLAWETQYF
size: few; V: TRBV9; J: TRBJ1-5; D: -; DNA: TGTGCCAGCAGCGTAAGTCAGGGCGGTCAGCCCCAGCATTTT; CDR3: CASSVSQGGQPQHF
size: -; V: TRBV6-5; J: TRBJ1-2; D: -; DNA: TGTGCCAGCCGGAGCGCGGGGGCTTATGGCTACACCTTC; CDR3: CASRSAGAYGYTF
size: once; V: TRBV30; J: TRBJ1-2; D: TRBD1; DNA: TGTGCCTGGATAAGGACAGGGACTAACTATGGCTACACCTTC; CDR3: CAWIRTGTNYGYTF
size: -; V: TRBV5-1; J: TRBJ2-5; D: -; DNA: TGCGCCAGCAGCTCCCTAGCGCAAGAGACCCAGTACTTC; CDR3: CASSSLAQETQYF
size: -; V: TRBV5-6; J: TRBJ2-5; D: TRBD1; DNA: TGTGCCAGCAGCTTGACAGGGGCTAATCCTCAAGAGACCCAGTACTTC; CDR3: CASSLTGANPQETQYF
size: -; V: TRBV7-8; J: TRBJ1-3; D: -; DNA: TGTGCCAGCAGATTAGGGAGCTCTGGAAACACCATATATTTT; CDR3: CASRLGSSGNTIYF
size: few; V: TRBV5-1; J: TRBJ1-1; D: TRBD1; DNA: TGCGCCAGCAGCTCCGGGCGGACAGGGAACACTGAAGCTTTCTTT; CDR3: CASSSGRTGNTEAFF
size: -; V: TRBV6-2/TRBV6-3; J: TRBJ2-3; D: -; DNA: TGTGCCAGCAGTTCGGGGTTTGTTACAGATACGCAGTATTTT; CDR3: CASSSGFVTDTQYF
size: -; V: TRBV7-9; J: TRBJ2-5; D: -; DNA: TGTGCCAGCAGCCACTCCTACCTGACTAGTTGGGAGACCCAGTACTTC; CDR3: CASSHSYLTSWETQYF
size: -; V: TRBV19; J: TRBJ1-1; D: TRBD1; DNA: TGTGCCAGCAGGACAGGGGGCTGGACTGAAGCTTTCTTT; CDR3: CASRTGGWTEAFF
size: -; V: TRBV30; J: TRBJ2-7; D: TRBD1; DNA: TGTGCCTGGAGTAGGCAGGGGGACGAGCAGTACTTC; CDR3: CAWSRQGDEQYF
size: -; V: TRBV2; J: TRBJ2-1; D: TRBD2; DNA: TGTGCCAGCAAGATGGGGCGGGGGGTATACAATGAGCAGTTCTTC; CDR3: CASKMGRGVYNEQFF
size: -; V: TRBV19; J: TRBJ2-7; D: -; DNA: TGTGCCAGTAGTATCCTACAGGGCTCCTACGAGCAGTACTTC; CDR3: CASSILQGSYEQYF
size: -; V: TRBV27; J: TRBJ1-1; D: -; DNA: TGTGCCAGCGCTACAGGGATGAACACTGAAGCTTTCTTT; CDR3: CASATGMNTEAFF
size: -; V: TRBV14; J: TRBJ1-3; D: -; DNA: TGTGCCAGCAGCCCCGGCGGGGGGCGCGGTGGAAACACCATATATTTT; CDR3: CASSPGGGRGGNTIYF
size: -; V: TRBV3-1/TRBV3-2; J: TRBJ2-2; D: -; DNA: TGTGCCAGCAGCCAAAATGTCCCGGGAACCACCGGGGAGCTGTTTTTT; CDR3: CASSQNVPGTTGELFF
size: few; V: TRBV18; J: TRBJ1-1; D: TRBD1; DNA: TGTGCCAGCTCACCACGAGACAGGGTCGGCACTGAAGCTTTCTTT; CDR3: CASSPRDRVGTEAFF
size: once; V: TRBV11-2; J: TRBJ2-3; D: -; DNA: TGTGCCAGCAGCTTAGCGGGACTGGATACGCAGTATTTT; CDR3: CASSLAGLDTQYF
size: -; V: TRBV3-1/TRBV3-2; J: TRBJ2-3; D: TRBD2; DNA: TGTGCCAGCAGCGAAATGGGACTAGCAACGGATACGCAGTATTTT; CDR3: CASSEMGLATDTQYF
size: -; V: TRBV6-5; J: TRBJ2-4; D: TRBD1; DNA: TGTGCCAGCAGGGGATTCGACAGGGGTACCGACATTCAGTACTTC; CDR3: CASRGFDRGTDIQYF
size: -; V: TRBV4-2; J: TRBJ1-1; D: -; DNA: TGTGCCAGCAGCCAAAAGACAAGGGGGGGGAACACTGAAGCTTTCTTT; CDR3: CASSQKTRGGNTEAFF
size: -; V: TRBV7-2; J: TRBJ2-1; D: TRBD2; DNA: TGTGCCAGCAGCTGGACTAGCGGGAGTCCGGATGAGCAGTTCTTC; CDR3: CASSWTSGSPDEQFF
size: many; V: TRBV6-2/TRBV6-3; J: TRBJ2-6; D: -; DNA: TGTGCCAGCAGTTACGGCGGTTCCCTCTCTGGGGCCAACGTCCTGACTTTC; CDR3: CASSYGGSLSGANVLTF
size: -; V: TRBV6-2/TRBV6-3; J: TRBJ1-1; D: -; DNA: TGTGCCAGCAGTTTTCGAAGACAGAAAGCTTTCTTT; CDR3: CASSFRRQKAFF
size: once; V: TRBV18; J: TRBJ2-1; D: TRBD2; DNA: TGTGCCAGCTCACCGACTAGCGGGCCAAGCTCCTACAATGAGCAGTTCTTC; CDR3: CASSPTSGPSSYNEQFF
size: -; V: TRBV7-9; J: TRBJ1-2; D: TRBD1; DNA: TGTGCCAGCAGCTTGGGACAGGGGGGTGGCTACACCTTC; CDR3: CASSLGQGGGYTF
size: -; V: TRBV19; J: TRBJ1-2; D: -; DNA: TGTGCCAGTAGTATAGATTCGTCAGTTAAAGGCTACACCTTC; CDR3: CASSIDSSVKGYTF
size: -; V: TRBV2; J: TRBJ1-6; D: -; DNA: TGTGCCAGCACCACCGGGACAAACTATAATTCACCCCTCCACTTT; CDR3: CASTTGTNYNSPLHF
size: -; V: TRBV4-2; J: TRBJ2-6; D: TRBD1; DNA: TGTGCCAGCAGCCAAGATGAGGGGGCGGCTGGGGCCAACGTCCTGACTTTC; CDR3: CASSQDEGAAGANVLTF
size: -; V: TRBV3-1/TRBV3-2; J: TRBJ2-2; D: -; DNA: TGTGCCAGCAGCCAAACAACGAACACCGGGGAGCTGTTTTTT; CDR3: CASSQTTNTGELFF
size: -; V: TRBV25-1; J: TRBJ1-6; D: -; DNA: TGTGCCAGCAGTGCCCCCCGGGACTATAATTCACCCCTCCACTTT; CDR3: CASSAPRDYNSPLHF
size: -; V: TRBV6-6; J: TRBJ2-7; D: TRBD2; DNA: TGTGCCAGCAGTTCCCTGCGCGGGGGGGCGGGGGAGCAGTACTTC; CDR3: CASSSLRGGAGEQYF
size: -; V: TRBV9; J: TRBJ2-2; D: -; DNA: TGTGCCAGCAGCCATACTCCCCGCCGTGACACCGGGGAGCTGTTTTTT; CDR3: CASSHTPRRDTGELFF
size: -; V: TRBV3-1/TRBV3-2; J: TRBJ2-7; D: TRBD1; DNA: TGTGCCAGCAGCCAAGACCTAACAGGGGGGTACGAGCAGTACTTC; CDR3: CASSQDLTGGYEQYF
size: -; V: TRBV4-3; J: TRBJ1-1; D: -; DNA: TGCGCCAGCAGCCAGGGAGTTGAAGCTTTCTTT; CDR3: CASSQGVEAFF
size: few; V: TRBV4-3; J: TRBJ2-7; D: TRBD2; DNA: TGCGCCAGCAGCCAAGTGTACGGGAGGGGCTACGAGCAGTACTTC; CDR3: CASSQVYGRGYEQYF
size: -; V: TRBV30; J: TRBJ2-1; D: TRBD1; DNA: TGTGCCTGGAGGAGCTCTCAATGGGGGACAGCTTTTAATGAGCAGTTCTTC; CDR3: CAWRSSQWGTAFNEQFF
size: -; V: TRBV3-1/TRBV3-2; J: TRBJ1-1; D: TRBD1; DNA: TGTGCCAGCAGCCGGACAGGCGATAACACTGAAGCTTTCTTT; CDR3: CASSRTGDNTEAFF
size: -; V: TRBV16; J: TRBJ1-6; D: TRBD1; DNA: TGTGCCAGCAGCCTACAGGGGAATAATTCACCCCTCCACTTT; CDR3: CASSLQGNNSPLHF
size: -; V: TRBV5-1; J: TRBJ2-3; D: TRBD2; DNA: TGCGCCAGCAGCCCCGAGACTAGCGGGGTAACAGATACGCAGTATTTT; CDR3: CASSPETSGVTDTQYF
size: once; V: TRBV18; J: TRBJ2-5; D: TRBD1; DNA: TGTGCCAGCTCCGCCGGGACAGGGTACGAGACCCAGTACTTC; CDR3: CASSAGTGYETQYF
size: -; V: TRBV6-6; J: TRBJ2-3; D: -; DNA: TGTGCCAGCAGTTACCAAGGGGGAAGCACAGATACGCAGTATTTT; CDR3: CASSYQGGSTDTQYF
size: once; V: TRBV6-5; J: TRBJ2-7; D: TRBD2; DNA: TGTGCCAGCAGTTACCGGACTAGCGGGAGGGACGAGCAGTACTTC; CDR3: CASSYRTSGRDEQYF